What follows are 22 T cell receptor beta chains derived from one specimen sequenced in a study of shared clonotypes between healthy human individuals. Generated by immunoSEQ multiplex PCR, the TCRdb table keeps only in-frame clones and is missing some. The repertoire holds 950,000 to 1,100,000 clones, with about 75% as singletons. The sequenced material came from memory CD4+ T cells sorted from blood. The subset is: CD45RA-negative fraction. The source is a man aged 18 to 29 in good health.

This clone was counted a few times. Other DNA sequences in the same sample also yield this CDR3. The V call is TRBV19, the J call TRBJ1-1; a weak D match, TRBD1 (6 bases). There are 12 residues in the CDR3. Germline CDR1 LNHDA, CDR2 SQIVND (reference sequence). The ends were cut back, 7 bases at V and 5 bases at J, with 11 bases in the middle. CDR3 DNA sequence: TGTGCCAGTAACCGAGGGGGGACTGAAGCTTTCTTT. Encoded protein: CASNRGGTEAFF.

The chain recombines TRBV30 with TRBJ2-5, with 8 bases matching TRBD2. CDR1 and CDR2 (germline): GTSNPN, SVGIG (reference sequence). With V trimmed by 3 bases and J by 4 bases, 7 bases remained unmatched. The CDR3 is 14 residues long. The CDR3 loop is CAWSHGGGGETQYF. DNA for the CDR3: TGTGCCTGGAGCCACGGGGGGGGCGGAGAGACCCAGTACTTC.

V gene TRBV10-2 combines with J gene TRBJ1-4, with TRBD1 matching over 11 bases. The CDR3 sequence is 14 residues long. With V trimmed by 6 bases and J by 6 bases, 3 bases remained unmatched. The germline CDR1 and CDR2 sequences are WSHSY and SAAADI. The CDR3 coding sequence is TGCGCCAGCAGAAAGGGACAGGGGGATGAAAAACTGTTTTTT. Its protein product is CASRKGQGDEKLFF.

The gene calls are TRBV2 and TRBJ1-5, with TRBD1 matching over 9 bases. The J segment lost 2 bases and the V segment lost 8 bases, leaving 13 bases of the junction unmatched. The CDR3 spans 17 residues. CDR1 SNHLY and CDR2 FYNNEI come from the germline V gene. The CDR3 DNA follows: TGTGCCAGCTCAGGACAGGGGTTTCTTTTAGGCAATCAGCCCCAGCATTTT. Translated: CASSGQGFLLGNQPQHF.

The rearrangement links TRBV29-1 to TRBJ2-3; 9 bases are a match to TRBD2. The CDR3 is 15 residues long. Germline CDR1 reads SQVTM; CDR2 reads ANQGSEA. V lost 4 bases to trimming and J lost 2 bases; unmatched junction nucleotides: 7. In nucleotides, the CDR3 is TGCAGCGTTGCAAGGCTAGCGGGAACCACAGATACGCAGTATTTT. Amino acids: CSVARLAGTTDTQYF.

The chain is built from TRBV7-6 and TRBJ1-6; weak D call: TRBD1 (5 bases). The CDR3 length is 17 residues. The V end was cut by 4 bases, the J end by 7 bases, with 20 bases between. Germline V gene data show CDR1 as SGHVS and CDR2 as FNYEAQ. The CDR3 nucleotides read TGTGCCAGCAGCTCCCAGCGGGGGAAAGGGCTCAATTCACCCCTCCACTTT. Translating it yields CASSSQRGKGLNSPLHF.

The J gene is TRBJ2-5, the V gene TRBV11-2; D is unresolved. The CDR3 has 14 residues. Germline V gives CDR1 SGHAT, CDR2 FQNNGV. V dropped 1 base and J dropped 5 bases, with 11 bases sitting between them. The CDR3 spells CASSLGTPAETQYF. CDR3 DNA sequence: TGTGCCAGCAGCTTAGGCACCCCCGCCGAGACCCAGTACTTC.

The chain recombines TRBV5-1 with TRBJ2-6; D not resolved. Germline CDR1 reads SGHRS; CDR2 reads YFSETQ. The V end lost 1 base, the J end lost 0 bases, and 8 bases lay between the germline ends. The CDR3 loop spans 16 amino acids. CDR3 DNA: TGCGCCAGCAGCTTGAGTTCGGCCTCTGGGGCCAACGTCCTGACTTTC. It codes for CASSLSSASGANVLTF.

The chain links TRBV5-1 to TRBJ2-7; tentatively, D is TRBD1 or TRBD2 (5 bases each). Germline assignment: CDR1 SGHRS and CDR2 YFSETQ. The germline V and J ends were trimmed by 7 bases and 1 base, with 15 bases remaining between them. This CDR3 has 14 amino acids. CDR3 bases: TGCGCCAGCCGGGACGGATCTTGGTCCTACGAGCAGTACTTC. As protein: CASRDGSWSYEQYF.

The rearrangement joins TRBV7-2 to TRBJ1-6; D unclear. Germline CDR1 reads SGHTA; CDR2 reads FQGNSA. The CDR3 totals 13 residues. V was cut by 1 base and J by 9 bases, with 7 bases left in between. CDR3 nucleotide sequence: TGTGCCAGCAGCTTAGGTGGCGTTTCACCCCTCCACTTT. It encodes CASSLGGVSPLHF.

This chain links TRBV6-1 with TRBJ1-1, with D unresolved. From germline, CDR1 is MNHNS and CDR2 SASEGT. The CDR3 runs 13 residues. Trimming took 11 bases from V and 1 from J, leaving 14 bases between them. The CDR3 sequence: CAGKWTGNTEAFF. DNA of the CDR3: TGTGCCGGAAAGTGGACGGGGAACACTGAAGCTTTCTTT.

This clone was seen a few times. CDR3 protein: CAISEWLGTEAFF. The CDR3 bases are TGTGCCATCAGTGAGTGGTTAGGAACTGAAGCTTTCTTT. The chain carries TRBV10-3 and TRBJ1-1, with D unresolved. Trimming stripped 1 base from V and 5 bases from J, with 8 bases between. CDR1 and CDR2 (germline): ENHRY, SYGVKD. The CDR3 is made up of 13 amino acids.

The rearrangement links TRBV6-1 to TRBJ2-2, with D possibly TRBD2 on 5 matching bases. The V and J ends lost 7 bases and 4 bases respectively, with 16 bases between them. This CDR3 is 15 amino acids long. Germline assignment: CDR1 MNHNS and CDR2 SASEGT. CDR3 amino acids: CASIRAGKLTGELFF. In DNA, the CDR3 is TGTGCCAGCATTCGGGCCGGGAAACTCACCGGGGAGCTGTTTTTT.

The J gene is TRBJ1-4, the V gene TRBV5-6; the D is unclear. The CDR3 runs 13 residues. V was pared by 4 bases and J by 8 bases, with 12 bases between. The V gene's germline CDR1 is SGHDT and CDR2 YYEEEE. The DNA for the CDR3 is TGTGCCAGCAGCAGGTCGGCGGGAGAAAAACTGTTTTTT. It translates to CASSRSAGEKLFF.

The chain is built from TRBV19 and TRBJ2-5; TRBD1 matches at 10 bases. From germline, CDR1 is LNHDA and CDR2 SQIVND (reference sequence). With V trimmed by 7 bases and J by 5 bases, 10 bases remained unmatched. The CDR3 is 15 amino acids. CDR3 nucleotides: TGTGCCAGTAAGGAGACAGGGGGCGCGGGGGAGACCCAGTACTTC. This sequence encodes CASKETGGAGETQYF.

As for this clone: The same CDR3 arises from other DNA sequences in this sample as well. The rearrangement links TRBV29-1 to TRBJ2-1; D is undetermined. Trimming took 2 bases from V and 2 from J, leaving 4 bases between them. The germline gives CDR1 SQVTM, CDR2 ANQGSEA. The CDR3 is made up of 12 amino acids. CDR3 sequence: CSVEQTYNEQFF. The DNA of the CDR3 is TGCAGCGTTGAACAGACCTACAATGAGCAGTTCTTC.

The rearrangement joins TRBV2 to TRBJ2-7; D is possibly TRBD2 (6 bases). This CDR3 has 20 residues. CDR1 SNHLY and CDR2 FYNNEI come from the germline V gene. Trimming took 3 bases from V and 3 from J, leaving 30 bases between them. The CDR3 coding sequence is TGTGCCAGCAGTGACTCCGTCCAGCCTCTAACAGGAAACGGGGGCTACGAGCAGTACTTC. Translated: CASSDSVQPLTGNGGYEQYF.

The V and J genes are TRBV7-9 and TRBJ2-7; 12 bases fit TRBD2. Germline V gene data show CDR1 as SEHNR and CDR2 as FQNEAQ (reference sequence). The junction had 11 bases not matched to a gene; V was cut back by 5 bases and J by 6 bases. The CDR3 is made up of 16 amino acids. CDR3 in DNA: TGTGCCAGCAGCCACGGATCTAGCGGGGGGGCTGCCGAGCAGTACTTC. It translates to CASSHGSSGGAAEQYF.

The CDR3 reads CASSSPQGAGGYTF. CDR3 nucleotides: TGTGCCAGCAGTTCACCCCAGGGGGCAGGTGGCTACACCTTC. V is TRBV6-6 and J is TRBJ1-2, with 8 bases identical to TRBD1. After removal of 4 bases from V and 7 bases from J, the junction contained 8 bases not matched to a gene. Looked up from germline, CDR1 is MNHNY and CDR2 is SVGAGI (reference sequence). The CDR3 runs 14 residues.

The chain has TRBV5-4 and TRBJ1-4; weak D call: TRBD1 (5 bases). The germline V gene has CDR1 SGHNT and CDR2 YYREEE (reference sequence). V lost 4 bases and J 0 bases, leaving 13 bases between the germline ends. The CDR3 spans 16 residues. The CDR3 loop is CASSLGTAATNEKLFF. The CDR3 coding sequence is TGTGCCAGCAGCCTCGGGACGGCTGCAACTAATGAAAAACTGTTTTTT. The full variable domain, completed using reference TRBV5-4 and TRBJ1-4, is ETGVTQSPTHLIKTRGQQVTLRCSSQSGHNTVSWYQQALGQGPQFIFQYYREEENGRGNFPPRFSGLQFPNYSSELNVNALELDDSALYLCASSLGTAATNEKLFFGSGTQLSVL.

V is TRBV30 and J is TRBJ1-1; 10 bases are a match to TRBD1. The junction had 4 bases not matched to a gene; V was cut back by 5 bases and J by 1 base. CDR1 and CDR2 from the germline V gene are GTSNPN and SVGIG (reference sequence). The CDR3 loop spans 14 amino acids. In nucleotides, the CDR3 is TGTGCCTGGGTAAGGACAGGGGGGAACACTGAAGCTTTCTTT. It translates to CAWVRTGGNTEAFF.

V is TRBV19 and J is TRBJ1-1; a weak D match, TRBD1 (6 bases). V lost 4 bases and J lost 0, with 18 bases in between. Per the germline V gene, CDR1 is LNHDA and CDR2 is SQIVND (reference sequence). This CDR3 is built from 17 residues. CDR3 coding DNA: TGTGCCAGTAGTAGAGCCGGGACAAGGGTCCTGAACACTGAAGCTTTCTTT. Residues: CASSRAGTRVLNTEAFF.